This entry lists 32 T cell receptor beta chains sequenced from one sample in a study of cytomegalovirus exposure and HLA in healthy donors (TCRdb year 2017). Library preparation was by the immunoSEQ multiplex PCR assay. For the multiplex PCR, a mixture combining 60 forward primers for TCR Vbeta segments and 13 reverse primers for TCR Jbeta segments was used. The table was pulled from immuneACCESS by TCRdb, which kept in-frame rearrangements only. Such tables lose some clones; where checked, under half of the loss comes from unresolved V genes, and the rest has no known cause. The sample profile shows fewer than 150,000 clones; about three quarters of them were found once. The ten largest clones capture around 3% of the sample. The source material was PBMCs. These TCRs come from a woman between 40 and 50 years old in good health and CMV-seropositive.

This clone showed up just a few times. The genes are TRBV7-2 and TRBJ1-1; 11 nucleotides match TRBD1. Trimming cost V 3 bases and J 10 bases; bases outside gene matches: 7. The CDR3 runs 14 residues. Germline assignment: CDR1 SGHTA and CDR2 FQGNSA. Here the CDR3 reads CASSFPGTGGRAFF. DNA of the CDR3: TGTGCCAGCAGCTTCCCGGGGACAGGGGGACGAGCTTTCTTT.

The J gene is TRBJ2-7, the V gene TRBV5-1; D is possibly TRBD1 (6 bases). V lost 4 bases, J lost 5 bases, and 19 bases lay in between. The CDR3 covers 15 residues. Germline-derived CDR1 and CDR2 are SGHRS and YFSETQ. The CDR3 is CASSTGQSESHEQYF. DNA of the CDR3: TGCGCCAGCAGCACCGGACAGAGTGAATCGCACGAGCAGTACTTC.

The chain carries TRBV7-2 and TRBJ2-3, with TRBD2 matching over 13 bases. The trim removed 3 bases at V and 2 bases at J, leaving 5 bases unmatched. Germline V gives CDR1 SGHTA, CDR2 FQGNSA. The CDR3 runs to 17 residues. This chain's CDR3 is CASSFTGTSGTTDTQYF. CDR3 in DNA: TGTGCCAGCAGCTTCACCGGGACTAGCGGGACCACAGATACGCAGTATTTT.

This clone was seen more than once but under ten times. V gene TRBV4-2 combines with J gene TRBJ2-1; 10 bases agree with TRBD2. Unmatched junction bases numbered 4, after V lost 3 bases and J lost 5 bases. Germline CDR1 reads LGHNA; CDR2 reads YNFKEQ. The CDR3 has 15 amino acids. In DNA form, the CDR3 reads TGTGCCAGCAGCCAGAGCGGGGGGGCCCACAATGAGCAGTTCTTC. Translated: CASSQSGGAHNEQFF.

The chain couples TRBV7-8 to TRBJ2-5; a weak D match, TRBD1 (8 bases). The germline V and J ends were trimmed by 2 bases and 1 base, with 17 bases remaining between them. The V gene's germline CDR1 is SGHVS and CDR2 FQNEAQ. This CDR3 contains 17 residues. In DNA form, the CDR3 reads TGTGCCAGCAGCTTACAGGGGGCGGGGGCCCTCCAAGAGACCCAGTACTTC. It yields the protein CASSLQGAGALQETQYF. Full variable domain (rest looked up from reference TRBV7-8 and TRBJ2-5): GAGVSQSPRYKVAKRGQDVALRCDPISGHVSLFWYQQALGQGPEFLTYFQNEAQLDKSGLPSDRFFAERPEGSVSTLKIQRTQQEDSAVYLCASSLQGAGALQETQYFGPGTRLLVL.

In this sample, this clone turned up once. The J gene is TRBJ2-3, the V gene TRBV4-2, with D possibly being TRBD2 (5 bases). CDR1 and CDR2 from the germline V gene are LGHNA and YNFKEQ. V was clipped by 4 bases and J by 3 bases, with 11 bases between them. The CDR3 is 14 amino acids. CDR3 loop: CASSPGLLTDTQYF. CDR3 nucleotide sequence: TGTGCCAGCAGCCCTGGACTTTTAACAGATACGCAGTATTTT.

This clone appeared a few times. This chain links TRBV19 with TRBJ1-5; no reliable D call. V shed 3 bases and J shed 4 bases, with 10 bases lying between them. This CDR3 has 14 amino acids. Germline V gene data show CDR1 as LNHDA and CDR2 as SQIVND (reference sequence). The CDR3 protein is CASSIPGLNQPQHF. CDR3 bases: TGTGCCAGTAGTATTCCAGGCCTAAATCAGCCCCAGCATTTT.

This rearrangement joins TRBV5-4 to TRBJ2-3; D is perhaps TRBD2 (6 bases). The CDR3 runs 15 residues. Germline V gene data show CDR1 as SGHNT and CDR2 as YYREEE (reference sequence). V lost 1 base to trimming and J lost 1 base, with 10 bases between them. CDR3 protein: CASSLWSSGTDTQYF. The CDR3, as DNA: TGTGCCAGCAGCTTGTGGTCTAGCGGCACAGATACGCAGTATTTT.

DNA of the CDR3: TGTGCCAGCAGCTTAGTGTACAGCGGGAGGGAGACCCAGTACTTC. Translating it yields CASSLVYSGRETQYF. The chain recombines TRBV7-2 with TRBJ2-5; 9 bases are shared with TRBD2. This CDR3 comprises 15 residues. CDR1 is SGHTA, CDR2 FQGNSA, per germline. J was trimmed by 5 bases and V by 1 base; bases with no gene match: 5.

The rearrangement links TRBV9 to TRBJ2-2, with D tentatively TRBD1 (6 bases). The CDR3 is 13 residues long. The germline V gene encodes CDR1 SGDLS and CDR2 YYNGEE. The germline V and J ends were trimmed by 6 bases and 3 bases, with 9 bases remaining between them. The CDR3 sequence is CASKGQDTGELFF. CDR3 in DNA: TGTGCCAGCAAGGGACAAGACACCGGGGAGCTGTTTTTT.

The chain links TRBV7-9 to TRBJ2-2; D may be TRBD2 (7 bases). The CDR3 spans 16 residues. CDR1 and CDR2 (germline): SEHNR, FQNEAQ (reference sequence). Trimming took 2 bases from V and 6 from J, leaving 16 bases between them. CDR3 region: CASSLISGTWAGELFF. DNA of the CDR3: TGTGCCAGCAGCTTAATAAGCGGGACATGGGCCGGGGAGCTGTTTTTT. The variable domain in full, with the rest retrieved from reference TRBV7-9 and TRBJ2-2, is DTGVSQNPRHKITKRGQNVTFRCDPISEHNRLYWYRQTLGQGPEFLTYFQNEAQLEKSRLLSDRFSAERPKGSFSTLEIQRTEQGDSAMYLCASSLISGTWAGELFFGEGSRLTVL.

This sequence joins TRBV7-2 and TRBJ2-2; TRBD2 is a possible D gene (5 bases). Trimming pared 3 bases from V and 7 bases from J, leaving 15 bases between. This CDR3 region has 15 residues. CDR1 is SGHTA and CDR2 is FQGNSA in the germline V gene. The DNA for the CDR3 is TGTGCCAGCAGCTTGGAACGCCCGGGGATCGGGGAGCTGTTTTTT. This sequence encodes CASSLERPGIGELFF. The complete variable domain, with remaining parts taken from reference TRBV7-2 and TRBJ2-2, reads GAGVSQSPSNKVTEKGKDVELRCDPISGHTALYWYRQSLGQGLEFLIYFQGNSAPDKSGLPSDRFSAERTGGSVSTLTIQRTQQEDSAVYLCASSLERPGIGELFFGEGSRLTVL.

This clone was seen only a few times. The V call is TRBV2, the J call TRBJ1-5; 8 bases are shared with TRBD1. Looked up from germline, CDR1 is SNHLY and CDR2 is FYNNEI. The length of the CDR3 is 16 residues. Trimming removed 2 bases from V and 5 bases from J; junction bases left unmatched: 8. The CDR3 DNA sequence: TGTGCCAGCAGTGAATATGACAGGGGAGTAGATCAGCCCCAGCATTTT. It yields the protein CASSEYDRGVDQPQHF.

The gene calls are TRBV4-2 and TRBJ2-5, with 14 bases fitting TRBD2. The junction had 7 bases not matched to a gene; V was cut back by 0 bases and J by 7 bases. The CDR3 is 17 amino acids. Per germline, CDR1 LGHNA and CDR2 YNFKEQ. CDR3 in amino acids: CASSQDRGTSGRGTQYF. CDR3 in DNA: TGTGCCAGCAGCCAAGATCGCGGGACTAGCGGGAGAGGGACCCAGTACTTC.

J is TRBJ2-5 and V is TRBV23-1; 10 positions agree with TRBD1. TRBV23-1 is an ORF; its function is uncertain. Germline trimming cut 6 bases from V and 3 bases from J; bases unmatched to any gene: 16. The CDR3 consists of 18 residues. CDR3 sequence (DNA): TGCGCCAGCAGGGACCGGGACAGGGGAACGAGGGCGAAAGAGACCCAGTACTTC. It encodes CASRDRDRGTRAKETQYF.

This rearrangement joins TRBV7-9 to TRBJ2-3, with 9 nucleotides matching TRBD2. CDR1 SEHNR and CDR2 FQNEAQ come from the germline V gene (reference sequence). The V gene end was trimmed by 3 bases and the J gene end by 3 bases; junction bases not matched to a gene: 7. CDR3 length: 16 residues. The CDR3 loop is CASSFQAGGRTDTQYF. In DNA form, the CDR3 reads TGTGCCAGCAGCTTTCAAGCGGGAGGTCGTACAGATACGCAGTATTTT. Together with reference TRBV7-9 and TRBJ2-3, the CDR3 gives the full variable domain: DTGVSQNPRHKITKRGQNVTFRCDPISEHNRLYWYRQTLGQGPEFLTYFQNEAQLEKSRLLSDRFSAERPKGSFSTLEIQRTEQGDSAMYLCASSFQAGGRTDTQYFGPGTRLTVL.

Concerning this clone itself: At one of its ends the junction is not consistent with the germline gene, which may arise from a read error. The chain has TRBV7-7 and TRBJ2-1; weak D call: TRBD2 (6 bases). This CDR3 is 15 amino acids long. Looked up from germline, CDR1 is SSHAT and CDR2 is FNYEAQ (reference sequence). CDR3 in DNA: TGTGCTAGCAGCTTAGGGCTAGCGAACCACAATGAGCAGTTCTTC. This translates into CASSLGLANHNEQFF.

In this sample, this clone turned up a few times. This rearrangement joins TRBV2 to TRBJ2-1; 9 nucleotides match TRBD1. The CDR3 extends over 12 amino acids. The germline gives CDR1 SNHLY, CDR2 FYNNEI. The V and J ends lost 6 bases and 15 bases, in that order; junction bases with no gene match: 9. CDR3 residues: CASRVGTGKTFF. The CDR3 nucleotides are TGTGCCAGCAGGGTCGGGACAGGGAAAACGTTCTTC.

The gene calls are TRBV2 and TRBJ1-5; no definite D call. Trimming took 1 base from V and 4 from J, leaving 8 bases between them. This CDR3 comprises 14 residues. Germline lookup yields CDR1 SNHLY and CDR2 FYNNEI. The chain's CDR3 is CASSEVQRNQPQHF. The CDR3 DNA follows: TGTGCCAGCAGTGAAGTACAGAGAAATCAGCCCCAGCATTTT.

The chain recombines TRBV6-1 with TRBJ2-3; maybe TRBD2 (5 bases). The CDR3 extends over 14 amino acids. The germline CDR1 and CDR2 sequences are MNHNS and SASEGT. Trimming stripped 7 bases from V and 2 bases from J, with 13 bases between. The CDR3 region is CASTLAGYTDTQYF. Here the CDR3 DNA reads TGTGCCAGCACCCTGGCGGGTTACACAGATACGCAGTATTTT.

This clone was seen only a few times. The J gene is TRBJ1-2, the V gene TRBV6-1; the match to TRBD1 covers 10 bases. The CDR3 is 14 residues long. Germline V gene sequence: CDR1 MNHNS, CDR2 SASEGT. V was clipped by 5 bases and J by 3 bases; unmatched bases: 3. Here the CDR3 DNA reads TGTGCCAGCAGTCCGGACAGGGGGGACTATGGCTACACCTTC. It yields the protein CASSPDRGDYGYTF.

The chain joins TRBV5-4 to TRBJ2-4; D might be TRBD2 (6 bases). The CDR3 runs 16 residues. The V end lost 0 bases, the J end lost 2 bases, and 12 bases lay between the germline ends. Germline CDR1 and CDR2: SGHNT and YYREEE (reference sequence). The chain's CDR3 is CASSLDPGESKNIQYF. The CDR3 nucleotides read TGTGCCAGCAGCTTGGATCCGGGGGAGTCCAAAAACATTCAGTACTTC.

The CDR3, as DNA: TGTGCCAGCAGTGTCGGGACACCTGGAAACACCATATATTTT. Amino acids: CASSVGTPGNTIYF. This chain uses TRBV27 with TRBJ1-3; the D gene is possibly TRBD1 (6 bases). The germline V and J ends were trimmed by 5 bases and 2 bases, with 10 bases remaining between them. Germline V CDR1 and CDR2: MNHEY, SMNVEV (reference sequence). CDR3 length: 14 amino acids.

V gene TRBV5-6 combines with J gene TRBJ2-3; TRBD2 matches at 9 bases. V shed 2 bases and J 0 bases; nucleotides not matched to a gene: 4. This CDR3 is built from 16 residues. Germline V gives CDR1 SGHDT, CDR2 YYEEEE. The CDR3 loop reads CASSFTTSGSTDTQYF. CDR3 bases: TGTGCCAGCAGCTTTACGACTAGCGGTAGCACAGATACGCAGTATTTT.

The chain carries TRBV15 and TRBJ2-7, with 7 bases lining up with TRBD1. The germline gives CDR1 LNHNV, CDR2 YYDKDF (reference sequence). V was pared by 1 base and J by 6 bases, with 12 bases of the junction left unmatched. The CDR3 has 16 amino acids. The DNA of the CDR3 is TGTGCCACCAGCAGAGCTAGGGACAGTGCCCGGGGCGAGCAGTACTTC. It encodes CATSRARDSARGEQYF. Full variable domain (remainder filled in from reference TRBV15 and TRBJ2-7): DAMVIQNPRYQVTQFGKPVTLSCSQTLNHNVMYWYQQKSSQAPKLLFHYYDKDFNNEADTPDNFQSRRPNTSFCFLDIRSPGLGDTAMYLCATSRARDSARGEQYFGPGTRLTVT.

This clone has only a few counts. The chain links TRBV7-8 to TRBJ2-2; D is ambiguous. The V and J ends lost 10 bases and 0 bases respectively, with 15 bases between them. Germline V gene lookup returns CDR1 SGHVS and CDR2 FQNEAQ. CDR3 size: 15 residues. This chain's CDR3 is CAILSSRANTGELFF. CDR3 DNA: TGTGCCATCCTGAGCTCCCGTGCGAACACCGGGGAGCTGTTTTTT.

This chain connects TRBV29-1 to TRBJ2-2, with 7 nucleotides matching TRBD1. V lost 4 bases and J lost 6; bases outside the gene matches: 8. The germline V gene encodes CDR1 SQVTM and CDR2 ANQGSEA. The CDR3 has 14 residues. In DNA form, the CDR3 reads TGCAGCGTTGGACGACAGGGAGTTGCCGGGGAGCTGTTTTTT. It encodes CSVGRQGVAGELFF.

This clone was observed a handful of times. J is TRBJ2-7 and V is TRBV2, with 16 bases aligning to TRBD2. V was pared by 4 bases and J by 4 bases, with 4 bases of the junction left unmatched. The germline gives CDR1 SNHLY, CDR2 FYNNEI. This CDR3 has 16 amino acids. CDR3 sequence: CASSGGTSGGGYEQYF. Here the CDR3 DNA reads TGTGCCAGCAGTGGTGGGACTAGCGGGGGGGGATACGAGCAGTACTTC.

V is TRBV19 and J is TRBJ2-5, with TRBD1 identical over 7 bases. Germline CDR1 is LNHDA and CDR2 is SQIVND (reference sequence). This CDR3 is 14 amino acids long. With 3 bases clipped from V and 4 bases from J, the junction kept 5 bases outside the gene matches. CDR3 nucleotide sequence: TGTGCCAGTAGTATCGACAGGGCCGTAGAGACCCAGTACTTC. As protein: CASSIDRAVETQYF.

The V gene is TRBV6-4, the J gene TRBJ1-6; TRBD1 matches at 9 bases. After removal of 5 bases from V and 10 bases from J, the junction contained 6 bases not matched to a gene. From germline, CDR1 is MRHNA and CDR2 SNTAGT. The CDR3 is 14 residues long. The CDR3 bases are TGTGCCAGCAGTTACCGGACAGGGGAATCACCCCTCCACTTT. It is translated as CASSYRTGESPLHF.

The chain is built from TRBV5-1 and TRBJ2-1; D might be TRBD1 (5 bases). V lost 1 base and J lost 6, with 11 bases in between. This CDR3 has 14 residues. CDR1 and CDR2 (germline): SGHRS, YFSETQ. CDR3 bases: TGCGCCAGCAGCTTGAACAGGCCCGGCAATGAGCAGTTCTTC. As protein: CASSLNRPGNEQFF.

CDR3 in amino acids: CATSSRQNEAFF. For the CDR3, the DNA is TGTGCCACCAGCAGTCGACAGAATGAAGCTTTCTTT. V is TRBV15 and J is TRBJ1-1; the D gene is possibly TRBD1 (5 bases). Germline V gives CDR1 LNHNV, CDR2 YYDKDF (reference sequence). CDR3 length: 12 residues. V was trimmed by 3 bases and J by 7 bases, leaving 9 bases between them. The full variable domain, completed using reference TRBV15 and TRBJ1-1, is DAMVIQNPRYQVTQFGKPVTLSCSQTLNHNVMYWYQQKSSQAPKLLFHYYDKDFNNEADTPDNFQSRRPNTSFCFLDIRSPGLGDTAMYLCATSSRQNEAFFGQGTRLTVV.